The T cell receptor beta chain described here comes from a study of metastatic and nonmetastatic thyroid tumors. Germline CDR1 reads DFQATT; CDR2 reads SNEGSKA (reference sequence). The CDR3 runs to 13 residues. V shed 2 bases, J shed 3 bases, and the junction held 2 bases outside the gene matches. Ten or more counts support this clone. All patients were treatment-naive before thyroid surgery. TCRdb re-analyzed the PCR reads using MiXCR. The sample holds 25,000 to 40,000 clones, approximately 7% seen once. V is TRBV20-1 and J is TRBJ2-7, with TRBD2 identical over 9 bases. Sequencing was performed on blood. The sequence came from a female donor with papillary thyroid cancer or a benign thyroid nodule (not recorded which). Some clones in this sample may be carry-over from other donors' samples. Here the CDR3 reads CSARLAGIYEQYF. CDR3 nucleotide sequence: TGCAGTGCTAGACTAGCGGGAATCTACGAGCAGTACTTC.